This paragraph covers one TCR beta chain sequence. Its cognate antigen has yet to be identified. One base away there is no much larger clone; base qualities are not given. The collaborating institutions used their own protocols to collect whole blood in K2EDTA tubes. Collaborator samples were shipped for TCRbeta analysis as frozen whole blood, isolated PBMCs, or DNA extracted from either sample type. This specimen belongs to a study of blood T cell repertoires in COVID-19 (dated by TCRdb to 2020 to 2022). Broadly, across the study: Samples from collaborators originated in the United States, Italy and Spain and spanned both the acute and convalescent phases of COVID-19. Where HLA class I and class II types were available, the types were taken from metadata supplied by the sample provider, not from assay-based typing. The repertoires were made available in a free public database intended to serve as a resource for research on the immune response to SARS-CoV-2. A de-identified subject ID, COVID-19 status, age in years and sex were almost always included in the sample metadata. The dataset comprised deeply sampled blood TCRbeta repertoires from subjects exposed to, actively infected with, or recovered from COVID-19. The samples were drawn from two sources: the first 160 participants of the ongoing ImmuneRACE study, and 1,000 to 1,500 subjects contributed by 6 global collaborators. The material from the prospective study consisted of cDNA or gDNA derived from T cells, B-cell-depleted T cells, or PBMCs. The research as a whole found: The quantity of clinical and demographic metadata differed by source and by participant and was supplied without curation.

The cysteine opens and the phenylalanine closes a CDR3 of 15 amino acids. Only the CDR3 DNA stays, 45 bases, in frame from base 1. Clipping removes 6 bases from V and 3 bases from J, with 8 as the unmatched junction base count. In the germline V gene (reference sequence), CDR1 corresponds to LNHDA and CDR2 to SQIVND. TCRbeta CDR3 regions were amplified from genomic DNA using the immunoSEQ Assay, a bias-controlled multiplex PCR. The paper's processing steps were these. Within the assay, amplification of reference gene primers was used to estimate how many nucleated cells each sample contained. To quantify the absolute abundance of each unique TCRbeta CDR3 rearrangement, sequence reads were collapsed and filtered. For each sample, productive Simpson clonality was calculated as the square root of Simpson's diversity index over productive rearrangements. This immuneACCESS table, as held by TCRdb, lists in-frame sequences with V and J called but not all clones. Of the missing ones, under half trace to an unresolved V gene in checked studies; the others have no known cause. V and J calls plus clone size are reproduced from that table; the DNA served to infer D and trimming. The sample table shows a few hundred thousand clones, and roughly 90% are seen once. The ten largest account for around 1.8% of the sample.

Input material: peripheral blood. This receptor was identified in a man in his thirties or forties with active or convalescent COVID-19. This sequence uses TRBV19 and TRBJ2-5; 9 bases in the middle match TRBD2. Here is the DNA: TGTGCCAGTAGCCTCACCGGGACTAGCAAAGAGACCCAGTACTTC. Its translation is CASSLTGTSKETQYF.